The 23 T cell receptor beta chains reported below all come from one sample, sequenced in a study of cytomegalovirus exposure and HLA in healthy donors (dated by TCRdb to 2017 to 2019). The library was prepared using the immunoSEQ multiplex PCR assay. For the multiplex PCR, a mixture combining 60 forward primers for TCR Vbeta segments and 13 reverse primers for TCR Jbeta segments was used. The table comes from immuneACCESS by way of TCRdb, which keeps in-frame sequences with V and J called. Part of the clones is missing from these tables; in studies checked, under half for an unresolved V gene and the rest for unknown reasons. The sample table holds some 240,000 clones, of which approximately 82% were seen once. 3.8% of the sample goes to the ten largest clones. The sequenced sample was PBMCs. The receptors were sampled from a male donor in good health and CMV-seronegative.

This chain uses TRBV15 with TRBJ2-2, with TRBD1 as a possible D gene (6 bases). CDR3 length: 16 residues. Trimming shortened V by 3 bases and J by 0 bases, and 11 bases separated the two germline ends. CDR1 and CDR2 from the germline V gene are LNHNV and YYDKDF (reference sequence). The CDR3 DNA reads as TGTGCCACCAGCAGGTGGACAGCCGCGAACACCGGGGAGCTGTTTTTT. This sequence encodes CATSRWTAANTGELFF.

The chain recombines TRBV28 with TRBJ2-4, with a possible D match to TRBD1 (5 bases). The CDR3 runs to 17 residues. V dropped 6 bases and J dropped 4 bases, with 22 bases sitting between them. The germline V gene encodes CDR1 MDHEN and CDR2 SYDVKM. The CDR3 sequence: CASRARVIGESKNIQYF. The CDR3 region has the DNA TGTGCCAGCAGGGCCAGGGTCATTGGGGAATCGAAAAACATTCAGTACTTC.

A word on this clone: One end of the junction fails to match germline, which may point to a read error. The DNA of the CDR3 is TGTTCCAGCAGCTTACCCCAGGGGTCTAATGAAAAACTGTTTTTT. Amino acid sequence: CSSSLPQGSNEKLFF. This chain joins TRBV7-9 and TRBJ1-4, with a possible D match to TRBD1 (6 bases). The CDR3 is made up of 15 amino acids. Germline V gene sequence: CDR1 SEHNR, CDR2 FQNEAQ (reference sequence).

CDR3 nucleotide sequence: TGCGCCAGCAGCTTCGGGACAGGGAATGAGCAGTTCTTC. This translates into CASSFGTGNEQFF. V and J are TRBV5-1 and TRBJ2-1; 9 bases fit TRBD1. Looked up from germline, CDR1 is SGHRS and CDR2 is YFSETQ. The CDR3 is 13 amino acids. Trimming removed 2 bases from V and 7 bases from J; junction bases left unmatched: 1.

This clone has only a few counts. The chain links TRBV19 to TRBJ1-1, with no clear D. Trimming shortened V by 1 base and J by 3 bases, and 12 bases separated the two germline ends. CDR3 length equals 15 residues. Germline lookup yields CDR1 LNHDA and CDR2 SQIVND (reference sequence). In nucleotides, the CDR3 is TGTGCCAGTAGTATAGGGTCAGTCCCTTACACTGAAGCTTTCTTT. It translates to CASSIGSVPYTEAFF.

The chain combines TRBV27 with TRBJ1-5, with D perhaps TRBD1 (5 bases). V lost 6 bases to trimming and J lost 0 bases, with 24 bases between them. CDR3 size: 19 residues. Per germline, CDR1 MNHEY and CDR2 SMNVEV (reference sequence). CDR3 sequence reads: CASSPRAPRDIYSNQPQHF. The CDR3 DNA reads as TGTGCCAGCAGCCCCAGGGCCCCAAGGGATATTTATAGCAATCAGCCCCAGCATTTT.

This chain joins TRBV28 and TRBJ2-1; 9 bases fit TRBD1. Germline assignment: CDR1 MDHEN and CDR2 SYDVKM. CDR3 size: 15 residues. V lost 1 base, J lost 4 bases, and 2 bases stayed unmatched. CDR3 sequence: CASSLLDRGYNEQFF. DNA of the CDR3: TGTGCCAGCAGTTTATTAGACAGGGGGTACAATGAGCAGTTCTTC.

The chain is built from TRBV18 and TRBJ2-5; D might be TRBD2 (6 bases). Germline V gives CDR1 KGHSH, CDR2 LQKENI. The CDR3 extends over 15 amino acids. V dropped 1 base and J dropped 1 base, with 10 bases sitting between them. CDR3 DNA: TGTGCCAGCTCACCACTCCCTAGCGCCCAAGAGACCCAGTACTTC. Translation gives CASSPLPSAQETQYF.

The J gene is TRBJ2-1, the V gene TRBV11-2, with D unclear. The V gene lost 3 bases and the J gene lost 9 bases, with 12 bases spanning the gap. CDR1 is SGHAT, CDR2 FQNNGV, per germline. The CDR3 is made up of 13 amino acids. The CDR3 here is CASSFLYVGEQFF. CDR3 DNA sequence: TGTGCCAGCAGCTTCCTTTATGTCGGTGAGCAGTTCTTC.

The gene calls are TRBV19 and TRBJ2-7; 7 positions match TRBD1. With 10 bases clipped from V and 2 bases from J, the junction kept 5 bases outside the gene matches. CDR1 and CDR2 from the germline V gene are LNHDA and SQIVND (reference sequence). The CDR3 extends over 12 amino acids. CDR3 nucleotide sequence: TGTGCCACCGAGGGACAGCCCTACGAGCAGTACTTC. This codes for CATEGQPYEQYF.

This clone was detected a few times. This chain connects TRBV7-8 to TRBJ2-3, with TRBD1 identical over 7 bases. Germline-derived CDR1 and CDR2 are SGHVS and FQNEAQ. With 4 bases clipped from V and 0 bases from J, the junction kept 7 bases outside the gene matches. CDR3 length: 16 amino acids. CDR3 amino acids: CASSSQGVYSTDTQYF. The DNA of the CDR3 is TGTGCCAGCAGCTCCCAGGGGGTTTATAGCACAGATACGCAGTATTTT. Drawing the rest from reference TRBV7-8 and TRBJ2-3, the complete variable domain is GAGVSQSPRYKVAKRGQDVALRCDPISGHVSLFWYQQALGQGPEFLTYFQNEAQLDKSGLPSDRFFAERPEGSVSTLKIQRTQQEDSAVYLCASSSQGVYSTDTQYFGPGTRLTVL.

The chain is built from TRBV21-1 and TRBJ2-7; the table's TRBD2 call for D was not verified on the DNA. TRBV21-1 is a pseudogene. This CDR3 comprises 19 residues. The CDR3 reads CASSKASGRAPPLSYEQYF. CDR3 DNA sequence: TGTGCCAGCAGCAAAGCAAGCGGGAGGGCCCCCCCCCTTTCCTACGAGCAGTACTTC.

The rearrangement joins TRBV27 to TRBJ1-5; D is unclear. The CDR3 runs 15 residues. V was shortened by 8 bases and J by 1 base, with 15 bases between the two germline ends. CDR1 and CDR2 (germline): MNHEY, SMNVEV (reference sequence). CDR3 sequence (DNA): TGTGCCAGCCGATGGTCGGCGGGGAGCAATCAGCCCCAGCATTTT. It specifies CASRWSAGSNQPQHF.

V is TRBV19 and J is TRBJ2-3; no clear D gene. V dropped 0 bases and J dropped 3 bases, with 4 bases sitting between them. The CDR3 has 13 residues. Germline loops: CDR1 LNHDA, CDR2 SQIVND (reference sequence). The CDR3 DNA follows: TGTGCCAGTAGTATAGAGAGGACAGATACGCAGTATTTT. Translation gives CASSIERTDTQYF.

This sequence joins TRBV5-5 and TRBJ2-5; D is perhaps TRBD2 (5 bases). CDR1 SGHKS and CDR2 YYEKEE come from the germline V gene (reference sequence). CDR3 length: 12 amino acids. Trimming shortened V by 3 bases and J by 11 bases, and 14 bases separated the two germline ends. This CDR3 is CASSSRTREQYF. DNA of the CDR3: TGTGCCAGCAGCTCCAGGACGAGGGAGCAGTACTTC.

J is TRBJ2-3 and V is TRBV27, with 9 bases lining up with TRBD2. Unmatched junction bases numbered 14, after V lost 3 bases and J lost 4 bases. CDR1 is MNHEY and CDR2 is SMNVEV in the germline V gene (reference sequence). CDR3 length: 18 amino acids. CDR3 residues: CASSFFLAGVERADTQYF. The CDR3, as DNA: TGTGCCAGCAGTTTCTTCTTAGCGGGAGTGGAGAGGGCAGATACGCAGTATTTT.

About this clone: At one boundary the junction diverges from the germline segment, which might be a read error. V gene TRBV6-5 combines with J gene TRBJ2-6; D perhaps matches TRBD1 (6 bases). The CDR3 is 15 residues long. Germline loops: CDR1 MNHEY, CDR2 SVGAGI. Here the CDR3 reads CASSDSTGGANVLTF. In nucleotides, the CDR3 is TGTGCCAGCAGTGACTCGACAGGTGGGGCCAACGTCCTGACTTTC.

In this sample, this clone turned up once. CDR3 region: CASSLYQGTETQYF. The CDR3 region has the DNA TGTGCCAGCAGCTTATATCAGGGAACAGAGACCCAGTACTTC. This rearrangement joins TRBV7-2 to TRBJ2-5; maybe TRBD1 (5 bases). V was cut by 2 bases and J by 4 bases, with 11 bases left in between. CDR3 length: 14 residues. Germline-derived CDR1 and CDR2 are SGHTA and FQGNSA.

The V and J genes are TRBV4-1 and TRBJ1-2; TRBD1 matches at 8 bases. With 3 bases clipped from V and 0 bases from J, the junction kept 3 bases outside the gene matches. The CDR3 covers 15 residues. Looked up from germline, CDR1 is MGHRA and CDR2 is YSYEKL. DNA for the CDR3: TGCGCCAGCAGCCACCAGGGGGCGGCTAACTATGGCTACACCTTC. Translation: CASSHQGAANYGYTF.

The chain uses TRBV7-2 and TRBJ2-3, with 9 nucleotides matching TRBD2. This CDR3 is built from 14 residues. The V gene's germline CDR1 is SGHTA and CDR2 FQGNSA. V lost 2 bases, J lost 3 bases, and 0 bases stayed unmatched. The CDR3 nucleotides read TGTGCCAGCAGCTTAAGCGGGGGGACAGATACGCAGTATTTT. It encodes CASSLSGGTDTQYF.

There are a few counts of this clone. The chain combines TRBV27 with TRBJ2-1, with 13 bases that match TRBD2. V trimming: 4 bases; J trimming: 3 bases; junction bases outside the gene matches: 3. The CDR3 consists of 16 residues. Germline lookup yields CDR1 MNHEY and CDR2 SMNVEV (reference sequence). CDR3 DNA: TGTGCCAGCAGTTCCCGACTAGCGGGAGGCTACAATGAGCAGTTCTTC. Its translation is CASSSRLAGGYNEQFF.

Only a few counts were recorded for this clone. As DNA, the CDR3 is TGTGCCAGCTCGAGGGAACTAGAAGCTTTCTTT. Amino acids: CASSRELEAFF. The chain links TRBV18 to TRBJ1-1, with D uncertain. The germline V and J ends were trimmed by 6 bases and 8 bases, with 10 bases remaining between them. In germline, CDR1 is KGHSH, CDR2 LQKENI. The CDR3 is 11 amino acids.

This chain joins TRBV6-6 and TRBJ2-1; 10 nucleotides align to TRBD2. The CDR3 length is 14 residues. The V segment lost 10 bases and the J segment 15 bases; nucleotides outside the gene matches: 18. CDR1 and CDR2 (germline): MNHNY, SVGAGI (reference sequence). The CDR3 nucleotides are TGTGCCACATTACAGACTAGCGGGTTTTCCAGGTGGTTCTTC. It specifies CATLQTSGFSRWFF.